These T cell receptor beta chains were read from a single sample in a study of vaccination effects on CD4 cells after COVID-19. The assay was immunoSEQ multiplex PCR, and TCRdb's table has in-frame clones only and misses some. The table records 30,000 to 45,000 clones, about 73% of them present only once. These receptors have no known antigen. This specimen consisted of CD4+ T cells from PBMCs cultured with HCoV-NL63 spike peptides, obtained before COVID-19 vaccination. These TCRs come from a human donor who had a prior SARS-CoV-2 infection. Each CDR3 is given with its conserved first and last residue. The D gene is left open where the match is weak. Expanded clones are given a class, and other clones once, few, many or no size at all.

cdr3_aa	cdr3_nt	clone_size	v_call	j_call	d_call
CASSLGSGWGSYEQYF	TGTGCCAGCAGCCTCGGGTCGGGCTGGGGGTCCTACGAGCAGTACTTC	NA	TRBV6-2/TRBV6-3	TRBJ2-7	NA
CASGKRLFPEETQYF	TGTGCCAGCGGAAAGAGACTTTTTCCTGAAGAGACCCAGTACTTC	NA	TRBV6-5	TRBJ2-5	NA
CASSDPIRGRADTQYF	TGTGCCAGCAGCGACCCCATCAGGGGGCGTGCAGATACGCAGTATTTT	NA	TRBV7-9	TRBJ2-3	TRBD1
CASSPTGRGTQYF	TGTGCCAGCAGCCCGACGGGAAGAGGGACCCAGTACTTC	NA	TRBV7-2	TRBJ2-5	NA
CASSQDPTGFAGELFF	TGTGCCAGCAGCCAAGATCCGACAGGTTTCGCCGGGGAGCTGTTTTTT	NA	TRBV4-2	TRBJ2-2	NA
CASSLSGGNQETQYF	TGTGCCAGCAGCTTATCGGGAGGGAACCAAGAGACCCAGTACTTC	NA	TRBV5-4	TRBJ2-5	TRBD2
CASSPTRQVYSNQPQHF	TGTGCCAGCAGCCCCACGAGACAGGTCTATAGCAATCAGCCCCAGCATTTT	once	TRBV7-8	TRBJ1-5	NA
CASSRTSGRPHEQFF	TGTGCCAGCAGTCGGACTAGCGGGAGGCCCCATGAGCAGTTCTTC	NA	TRBV7-2	TRBJ2-1	TRBD2
CASGLVYENTGELFF	TGTGCTAGTGGTTTGGTATACGAGAACACCGGGGAGCTGTTTTTT	NA	TRBV12-5	TRBJ2-2	NA
CASFPKPGTANTGELFF	TGTGCCAGTTTCCCGAAGCCCGGGACAGCAAACACCGGGGAGCTGTTTTTT	many	TRBV2	TRBJ2-2	TRBD1
CASSLLAGVQYEQYF	TGTGCCAGCAGCTTACTAGCGGGAGTCCAATACGAGCAGTACTTC	NA	TRBV5-6	TRBJ2-7	TRBD2
CASSSRTIGETQYF	TGTGCCAGCAGCTCCCGGACTATAGGGGAGACCCAGTACTTC	NA	TRBV11-2	TRBJ2-5	NA
CASSLAGHVETQYF	TGTGCCAGCAGCTTGGCGGGACACGTGGAGACCCAGTACTTC	once	TRBV7-6	TRBJ2-5	NA
CASSLGTVEETQYF	TGCGCCAGCAGCTTGGGCACAGTAGAAGAGACCCAGTACTTC	NA	TRBV5-1	TRBJ2-5	NA
CASSRDTMNTEAFF	TGTGCCAGCAGTAGGGACACGATGAACACTGAAGCTTTCTTT	NA	TRBV6-5	TRBJ1-1	NA
CASSSDRGSEQFF	TGTGCCAGCAGCTCGGACAGGGGTAGTGAGCAGTTCTTC	NA	TRBV5-6	TRBJ2-1	TRBD1
CASSSKRASGPYEQYF	TGTGCCAGCAGTTCAAAGAGGGCTAGCGGACCCTACGAGCAGTACTTC	NA	TRBV27	TRBJ2-7	TRBD2
CSAARSYEQYF	TGCAGTGCCGCAAGGAGCTACGAGCAGTACTTC	once	TRBV20-1	TRBJ2-7	NA
CASSMGTSGGQETQYF	TGTGCCAGCAGTATGGGGACTAGCGGGGGCCAAGAGACCCAGTACTTC	NA	TRBV5-4	TRBJ2-5	TRBD2
CASSLASGIETQYF	TGCGCCAGCAGCTTGGCTTCAGGGATTGAGACCCAGTACTTC	NA	TRBV5-1	TRBJ2-5	NA
CSATRYGGYTF	TGCAGTGCTACTAGATACGGTGGCTACACCTTC	NA	TRBV20-1	TRBJ1-2	NA
CASSLNSLAKNIQYF	TGCGCCAGCAGCTTAAACAGTTTGGCCAAAAACATTCAGTACTTC	NA	TRBV5-1	TRBJ2-4	NA
CASSFGTPRNQPQHF	TGTGCCAGCAGCTTCGGTACACCTCGCAATCAGCCCCAGCATTTT	NA	TRBV5-5	TRBJ1-5	NA
CSATDSGRNTDTQYF	TGCAGTGCTACTGATAGCGGGAGGAACACAGATACGCAGTATTTT	NA	TRBV20-1	TRBJ2-3	TRBD2
CASSLRGWDQPQHF	TGTGCCAGCAGTCTTAGGGGTTGGGATCAGCCCCAGCATTTT	NA	TRBV3-1/TRBV3-2	TRBJ1-5	NA
CASSWWREETQYF	TGTGCCAGCAGTTGGTGGAGGGAAGAGACCCAGTACTTC	NA	TRBV6-2/TRBV6-3	TRBJ2-5	NA
CASSLSGGTDTQYF	TGTGCCAGCAGCTTGTCGGGAGGGACAGATACGCAGTATTTT	NA	TRBV7-2	TRBJ2-3	TRBD2
CASIGWETGSYNEQFF	TGTGCCAGCATAGGGTGGGAGACAGGGTCCTACAATGAGCAGTTCTTC	NA	TRBV28	TRBJ2-1	TRBD1
CASTSRFWGANSPLHF	TGTGCCAGCACCTCCCGTTTCTGGGGGGCGAATTCACCCCTCCACTTT	NA	TRBV11-2	TRBJ1-6	NA
CASSMRDSPTFSYEQYF	TGTGCCAGTAGTATGAGGGACAGTCCAACTTTCTCCTACGAGCAGTACTTC	NA	TRBV19	TRBJ2-7	TRBD1
CASTLRTGGNTGELFF	TGTGCCAGCACCCTAAGGACAGGGGGAAACACCGGGGAGCTGTTTTTT	NA	TRBV2	TRBJ2-2	TRBD1
CAWSVMDHEQYF	TGTGCCTGGAGTGTAATGGACCACGAGCAGTACTTC	NA	TRBV30	TRBJ2-7	NA
CASRIAASYEQYF	TGTGCCAGCAGGATAGCGGCCTCCTACGAGCAGTACTTC	few	TRBV12-3/TRBV12-4	TRBJ2-7	NA
CASSYPRYEQFF	TGTGCCAGCAGTTACCCGAGATATGAGCAGTTCTTC	NA	TRBV6-2/TRBV6-3	TRBJ2-1	NA
CASRREAVGFSTEAFF	TGTGCCAGCCGGAGGGAGGCAGTTGGTTTTAGCACTGAAGCTTTCTTT	NA	TRBV2	TRBJ1-1	NA